These 28 T cell receptor beta chains were all obtained from the same sample, sequenced in a study of blood T cell repertoires in COVID-19. The method was immunoSEQ multiplex PCR; TCRdb's version includes in-frame clones alone and lacks a portion of them. The repertoire holds over 150,000 clones, approximately 83% seen once, with 9% to 13% in the top ten. The sequencing sample was made of peripheral blood. These receptors were obtained from a woman aged 55-70 years with COVID-19, enrolled during active disease.

The V gene is TRBV2, the J gene TRBJ1-4; D unresolved. Trimming left V 7 bases short and J 13 bases short, with 19 bases between. This CDR3 region has 13 residues. CDR1 and CDR2 (germline): SNHLY, FYNNEI. DNA for the CDR3: TGTGCCAGCAAGAGGGCAGGTTCGCTCTCACTGTTTTTT. It encodes CASKRAGSLSLFF. Full variable domain (rest looked up from reference TRBV2 and TRBJ1-4): EPEVTQTPSHQVTQMGQEVILRCVPISNHLYFYWYRQILGQKVEFLVSFYNNEISEKSEIFDDQFSVERPDGSNFTLKIRSTKLEDSAMYFCASKRAGSLSLFFGSGTQLSVL.

This clone was picked up one time. The chain recombines TRBV6-5 with TRBJ1-1; D unresolved. Germline CDR1 is MNHEY and CDR2 is SVGAGI. Between the trimmed V and J ends, which lost 0 bases and 5 bases, there was a span of 16 bases. This CDR3 contains 16 residues. The CDR3 loop reads CASSYSLAGTRTEAFF. The CDR3 bases are TGTGCCAGCAGTTACTCCTTAGCGGGAACTAGGACTGAAGCTTTCTTT.

The CDR3 DNA sequence: TGCGCCAGTCGCCGAGACAGCCAGCCCAATTCACCCCTCCACTTT. Amino acid sequence: CASRRDSQPNSPLHF. V usage is TRBV5-1 and J usage is TRBJ1-6; possible D gene TRBD1, 5 bases. The CDR3 is made up of 15 amino acids. Between the trimmed V and J ends, which lost 8 bases and 7 bases, there was a span of 19 bases. CDR1 is SGHRS, CDR2 YFSETQ, per germline.

This rearrangement joins TRBV5-1 to TRBJ1-1; D is perhaps TRBD1 (6 bases). The V gene lost 3 bases and the J gene lost 0 bases, with 12 bases spanning the gap. This CDR3 has 15 residues. Germline V CDR1 and CDR2: SGHRS, YFSETQ. CDR3 DNA sequence: TGCGCCAGCAGCTCCGGGACACTCATGAACACTGAAGCTTTCTTT. Protein product: CASSSGTLMNTEAFF. Based on the CDR3 plus reference TRBV5-1 and TRBJ1-1, the full variable domain is KAGVTQTPRYLIKTRGQQVTLSCSPISGHRSVSWYQQTPGQGLQFLFEYFSETQRNKGNFPGRFSGRQFSNSRSEMNVSTLELGDSALYLCASSSGTLMNTEAFFGQGTRLTVV.

In its sample, this clone was seen a few times. V usage is TRBV4-2 and J usage is TRBJ2-1, with D hard to call. This CDR3 comprises 16 residues. The germline V gene encodes CDR1 LGHNA and CDR2 YNFKEQ. Trimming cost V 1 base and J 4 bases, with 14 bases left between them. The CDR3 DNA sequence: TGTGCCAGCAGCCAAGCAGGATCAGGCCGTTACAATGAGCAGTTCTTC. Translation gives CASSQAGSGRYNEQFF.

The CDR3, as DNA: TGTGCCAGCCGGATAGCGGGGGCCTACGAGCAGTACGTC. Translated: CASRIAGAYEQYV. This chain connects TRBV6-5 to TRBJ2-7; 9 bases are shared with TRBD2. The CDR3 is 13 amino acids. The junction had 4 bases not matched to a gene; V was cut back by 8 bases and J by 2 bases. Germline lookup yields CDR1 MNHEY and CDR2 SVGAGI.

The chain employs TRBV4-1 and TRBJ1-6, with a weak D call TRBD1 (6 bases). Germline V lookup: CDR1 MGHRA, CDR2 YSYEKL. CDR3 length: 15 amino acids. Trimming took off 2 bases at V and 11 bases at J, with 16 bases between the two ends. The CDR3 sequence is CASSQFQDSFTPLHF. The CDR3, as DNA: TGCGCCAGCAGCCAATTCCAGGACAGTTTTACACCCCTCCACTTT.

The V and J genes are TRBV6-5 and TRBJ2-4; 10 bases map to TRBD1. The CDR3 extends over 12 amino acids. Trimming removed 10 bases from V and 6 bases from J; junction bases left unmatched: 3. CDR1 MNHEY and CDR2 SVGAGI come from the germline V gene. Here the CDR3 reads CATGTGVNIQYF. CDR3 nucleotide sequence: TGTGCCACCGGGACAGGGGTAAACATTCAGTACTTC.

The chain is built from TRBV6-5 and TRBJ2-7; maybe TRBD1 (5 bases). The CDR3 loop spans 14 amino acids. Germline V CDR1 and CDR2: MNHEY, SVGAGI. V was trimmed by 2 bases and J by 1 base, leaving 9 bases between them. In nucleotides, the CDR3 is TGTGCCAGCAGTTACCGCGACAGATCCTACGAGCAGTACTTC. Its protein product is CASSYRDRSYEQYF.

The chain has TRBV5-4 and TRBJ2-2; 10 positions match TRBD2. V dropped 3 bases and J dropped 7; count of bases not matched to a gene: 9. The CDR3 consists of 16 residues. Germline CDR1 SGHNT, CDR2 YYREEE (reference sequence). CDR3 sequence reads: CASSSFLAGEGGELFF. The CDR3 coding sequence is TGTGCCAGCAGCTCCTTTCTAGCGGGAGAGGGCGGGGAGCTGTTTTTT. The complete variable domain, with remaining parts taken from reference TRBV5-4 and TRBJ2-2, reads ETGVTQSPTHLIKTRGQQVTLRCSSQSGHNTVSWYQQALGQGPQFIFQYYREEENGRGNFPPRFSGLQFPNYSSELNVNALELDDSALYLCASSSFLAGEGGELFFGEGSRLTVL.

The chain recombines TRBV7-2 with TRBJ2-3; TRBD1 agrees at 10 bases. This CDR3 region has 16 residues. Germline CDR1 SGHTA, CDR2 FQGNSA. J gave up 4 bases and V 4 bases, and 8 bases lay outside the gene matches. The CDR3 region has the DNA TGTGCCAGCAGCTCAGGACAGGGGGTATGGGCAGATACGCAGTATTTT. Translated: CASSSGQGVWADTQYF.

A single count supports this clone. The chain is built from TRBV5-1 and TRBJ1-1; TRBD1 aligns across 7 bases. Germline V CDR1 and CDR2: SGHRS, YFSETQ. CDR3 size: 15 residues. The ends lost 0 bases at V and 1 base at J; junction bases unmatched: 3. CDR3 loop: CASSLAGTANTEAFF. The CDR3 bases are TGCGCCAGCAGCTTGGCCGGGACAGCGAACACTGAAGCTTTCTTT.

The chain carries TRBV7-2 and TRBJ1-5; D not certain. Trimming cost V 4 bases and J 0 bases, with 7 bases left between them. Looked up from germline, CDR1 is SGHTA and CDR2 is FQGNSA. The CDR3 length is 14 residues. The CDR3 DNA sequence: TGTGCCAGCAGCTCGTTATATAGCAATCAGCCCCAGCATTTT. Translation: CASSSLYSNQPQHF.

This clone came up once. This chain joins TRBV20-1 and TRBJ1-1; D is unresolved. CDR3 length equals 11 residues. The germline gives CDR1 DFQATT, CDR2 SNEGSKA (reference sequence). The ends were cut back, 6 bases at V and 13 bases at J, with 18 bases in the middle. The CDR3 DNA reads TGCAGTGCCCGAGGGAGTGAATTCGGTTTCTTT. It translates to CSARGSEFGFF.

The chain couples TRBV7-6 to TRBJ1-6; the D is unclear. Germline lookup yields CDR1 SGHVS and CDR2 FNYEAQ. The germline V and J ends were trimmed by 2 bases and 6 bases, with 14 bases remaining between them. The CDR3 is 16 amino acids. CDR3 loop: CASSLNTLGSNSPLHF. The CDR3, as DNA: TGTGCCAGCAGCTTAAATACCCTGGGCAGTAATTCACCCCTCCACTTT. Drawing the rest from reference TRBV7-6 and TRBJ1-6, the complete variable domain is GAGVSQSPRYKVTKRGQDVALRCDPISGHVSLYWYRQALGQGPEFLTYFNYEAQQDKSGLPNDRFSAERPEGSISTLTIQRTEQRDSAMYRCASSLNTLGSNSPLHFGNGTRLTVT.

This chain connects TRBV2 to TRBJ1-2, with 8 positions matching TRBD1. Per germline, CDR1 SNHLY and CDR2 FYNNEI. Trimming took 0 bases from V and 10 from J; bases not matched to a gene: 13. CDR3 length equals 16 residues. The CDR3 reads CASSEALVTGVFFYTF. The CDR3 nucleotides read TGTGCCAGCAGTGAAGCGCTCGTGACAGGGGTTTTTTTCTACACCTTC.

This chain joins TRBV6-1 and TRBJ1-6; TRBD1 matches 8 bases. Germline trimming cut 0 bases from V and 7 bases from J; bases unmatched to any gene: 5. From germline, CDR1 is MNHNS and CDR2 SASEGT. This CDR3 is built from 16 residues. The CDR3 DNA is TGTGCCAGCAGTGAAGCGCGGGACAGGCTCAATTCACCCCTCCACTTT. This encodes CASSEARDRLNSPLHF.

The J gene is TRBJ1-5, the V gene TRBV7-9, with 9 bases identical to TRBD1. The germline V gene encodes CDR1 SEHNR and CDR2 FQNEAQ (reference sequence). This CDR3 has 15 residues. The V segment lost 5 bases and the J segment 1 base; nucleotides outside the gene matches: 3. Written as DNA, the CDR3 is TGTGCCAGCAGCGCACAGGGGGCAAGCAATCAGCCCCAGCATTTT. Translation gives CASSAQGASNQPQHF.

In nucleotides, the CDR3 is TGCACCAGCAGCCAAGAACGGGGGACGTACACTGAAGCTTTCTTT. Translation gives CTSSQERGTYTEAFF. The chain employs TRBV1 and TRBJ1-1. TRBV1 has pseudogene status. The CDR3 consists of 15 residues.

V is TRBV12-5 and J is TRBJ1-4; no clear D gene. This CDR3 is 14 amino acids long. V lost 5 bases to trimming and J lost 0 bases, with 7 bases between them. Germline V gives CDR1 LGHNT, CDR2 FRNRAP. The CDR3 is CASGSGATNEKLFF. The CDR3, as DNA: TGTGCTAGTGGTAGCGGAGCAACTAATGAAAAACTGTTTTTT.

V is TRBV28 and J is TRBJ2-2; unclear D gene. CDR1 and CDR2 (germline): MDHEN, SYDVKM. The CDR3 contains 14 residues. Between the trimmed V and J ends, which lost 10 bases and 6 bases, there was a span of 18 bases. The CDR3 loop is CATYEPVTPGELFF. CDR3 coding DNA: TGTGCCACCTACGAACCAGTGACACCCGGGGAGCTGTTTTTT.

The chain is built from TRBV3-1 (or the pseudogene TRBV3-2) and TRBJ2-2; 14 nucleotides match TRBD2. The CDR3 extends over 16 amino acids. The J segment lost 4 bases and the V segment lost 4 bases, leaving 2 bases of the junction unmatched. The germline CDR1 and CDR2 sequences are LGHDT and YNNKEL (reference sequence). CDR3: CASSPGLAGATGELFF. Here the CDR3 DNA reads TGTGCCAGCAGCCCGGGACTAGCGGGAGCCACCGGGGAGCTGTTTTTT.

The chain is built from TRBV5-1 and TRBJ2-1, with D tentatively TRBD1 (8 bases). Germline values: CDR1 SGHRS, CDR2 YFSETQ. V was shortened by 6 bases and J by 3 bases, with 19 bases between the two germline ends. The CDR3 totals 16 residues. CDR3 residues: CASTSRTGRDYNEQFF. The CDR3 bases are TGCGCCAGCACCTCTCGGACAGGGAGGGACTACAATGAGCAGTTCTTC.

The chain has TRBV19 and TRBJ2-5; 7 bases line up with TRBD2. The CDR3 totals 15 residues. J was trimmed by 4 bases and V by 3 bases; bases with no gene match: 8. Germline CDR1 is LNHDA and CDR2 is SQIVND (reference sequence). The CDR3 protein is CASSIEVAGPETQYF. The DNA for the CDR3 is TGTGCCAGTAGTATCGAGGTAGCGGGTCCAGAGACCCAGTACTTC.

This clone was detected once. The genes are TRBV23-1 and TRBJ1-2; a weak D match, TRBD1 (6 bases). TRBV23-1 is an ORF; its function is uncertain. CDR3 length: 14 amino acids. The ends were cut back, 3 bases at V and 4 bases at J, with 12 bases in the middle. CDR3 region: CASSHFDRCYGYTF. The CDR3 region has the DNA TGCGCCAGCAGTCACTTCGACAGGTGCTATGGCTACACCTTC.

The V gene is TRBV27, the J gene TRBJ2-1, with 10 bases fitting TRBD2. There are 16 residues in the CDR3. The junction had 10 bases not matched to a gene; V was cut back by 3 bases and J by 8 bases. Looked up from germline, CDR1 is MNHEY and CDR2 is SMNVEV (reference sequence). The CDR3 bases are TGTGCCAGCAGTTTCTGGAATAGCGGGGGGCAGTATGAGCAGTTCTTC. Amino acid sequence: CASSFWNSGGQYEQFF.

Here the CDR3 reads CASNHRGYYNSPLHF. In DNA form, the CDR3 reads TGTGCCAGCAACCACAGGGGGTACTATAATTCACCCCTCCACTTT. The V and J genes are TRBV27 and TRBJ1-6, with TRBD1 identical over 8 bases. CDR3 length equals 15 residues. V shed 7 bases, J shed 3 bases, and the junction held 5 bases outside the gene matches. Per germline, CDR1 MNHEY and CDR2 SMNVEV (reference sequence).

The V gene is TRBV5-8, the J gene TRBJ1-1, with D unresolved. Trimming took 0 bases from V and 0 from J, leaving 12 bases between them. The CDR3 is made up of 16 amino acids. Per the germline V gene, CDR1 is SGHTS and CDR2 is YDEGEE. The CDR3 DNA is TGTGCCAGCAGCTTGGAAGGAGCCCTTATGAACACTGAAGCTTTCTTT. Encoded protein: CASSLEGALMNTEAFF.